The sequence of this TCR beta chain was determined in a study of T cells in Graves' hyperthyroidism and ophthalmopathy. Study results and limitations: Classification by a 13 V-J model distinguished ophthalmopathy from stable hyperthyroidism. The majority of expanded thyroid clonotypes above 0.001 also appeared in blood.

This clonotype has a count of ten or more. Its antigen is not known. Amplified regions were TCR beta CDR3 sequences from RNA transcripts. The TCR CDR3 first-round RT-PCR relied on the HTBI primer set. MiXCR, applied by TCRdb to the multiplex PCR reads, yields one record per CDR3 protein. The sample holds hundreds of thousands of distinct CDR3 sequences; roughly 17% are singletons and the top ten take around 4%. The CDR3 covers 14 residues. V lost 3 bases and J 4 bases, leaving 14 bases between the germline ends. From germline, CDR1 is SGHRS and CDR2 YFSETQ. Hyperthyroidism was newly diagnosed in patients aged 18 to 65 (duration under 2 months).

The clonotype was recovered from a woman in her twenties or thirties with Graves' hyperthyroidism. The chain links TRBV5-1 to TRBJ2-7, with unresolved D. The specimen sequenced was blood. DNA for the CDR3: TGCGCCAGCAGCTGGGTAGATGGATCGTACGAGCAGTACTTC. This gives the protein CASSWVDGSYEQYF.